This T cell receptor (beta chain) was found in a study of CD8 T cells in ankylosing spondylitis (dated by TCRdb to 2016 to 2017). General notes on the study: To find TCR variants linked to disease, the study profiled T cell receptor beta repertoires in ankylosing spondylitis patients and healthy donors. The full study cohort comprised about 23 ankylosing spondylitis patients and over 95 healthy donors. Peripheral blood was sampled, and synovial fluid was additionally collected from ankylosing spondylitis patients. Results the study describes overall, beyond this receptor: A TCR beta motif of eight highly homologous amino acid variants appeared characteristic of blood from ankylosing spondylitis patients. The disease-linked clones were reported as significantly enriched in matched synovial fluid samples from ankylosing spondylitis patients. A CD8+ phenotype was shown by the disease-linked clones, which were found at relatively low frequencies in peripheral blood. Some motif variants had previously been reported in the synovial fluid and blood of reactive arthritis patients, which suggests shared mechanisms of disease initiation.

Sequenced on an Illumina HiSeq 2500. Quantitative 5'-RACE with molecular barcodes was used to prepare TCR beta libraries. In the source study's methods: A new computational method, built on a probabilistic model of VDJ rearrangement, was used to identify disease-linked TCR variants. TCRdb redid the processing of the public reads, applying fastp at Q25 and MiXCR, and retained in-frame beta chains. Rows merge per CDR3 protein into single entries with the most common DNA and genes. TCRdb, rather than the study authors, made the V and J calls. For this sample the table gives more than 650,000 distinct CDR3 sequences, of which 12% were detected only once. The ten largest clones capture 0.51% of the sample. This clonotype was recorded many times. The specificity of this receptor is unknown. Base qualities are not recorded, but no much larger clone differs from it by a single base. The V end loses 8 bases and the J end loses 0 bases, and a stretch of 11 bases separates them. Looking up the germline V gene (reference sequence) yields CDR1 SEHNR and CDR2 FQNEAQ. The CDR3 runs 14 residues from the cysteine to the phenylalanine. Only CDR3 DNA is held: 42 bases, read in frame from base 1.

The sequence joins TRBV7-9 to TRBJ2-1; perhaps TRBD1 is the D gene, with 6 bases matching. Sequencing input: blood, either unsorted or a sorted T cell fraction (not recorded which). This TCR came from a male donor with ankylosing spondylitis. The nucleotide sequence is given as TGTGCCAGCGGGCAGGGGATCTCCTACAATGAGCAGTTCTTC. Its protein product is CASGQGISYNEQFF.